The 8 T cell receptor beta chains given below trace back to one sample, sequenced in a study of lymphopenia after photon versus proton radiotherapy. Method: immunoSEQ multiplex PCR; TCRdb's copy keeps in-frame clones and lacks some. The data contain some 25,000 clones, approximately 90% of them seen just once; the ten biggest clones take up 15% to 20%. The sequenced sample was peripheral blood, obtained from a patient treated with photon-based radiotherapy. The receptor source for this set is a man aged 50 to 59 with gastric cancer.

This chain connects TRBV2 to TRBJ2-3; D is uncertain. The CDR3 loop spans 12 amino acids. Germline-derived CDR1 and CDR2 are SNHLY and FYNNEI. Deletions cut 7 bases from V and 2 bases from J, with 7 bases between. The CDR3 is CASIGSTDTQYF. The CDR3 DNA follows: TGTGCCAGCATAGGGTCCACAGATACGCAGTATTTT.

The chain is built from TRBV11-2 and TRBJ1-5, with D perhaps TRBD1 (5 bases). V dropped 5 bases and J dropped 11 bases, with 7 bases sitting between them. CDR1 is SGHAT, CDR2 FQNNGV, per germline. The CDR3 has 10 residues. The DNA of the CDR3 is TGTGCCAGCAGCGTCAGGGCCCAGCATTTT. Translating it yields CASSVRAQHF.

The chain carries TRBV19 and TRBJ2-1, with 9 positions matching TRBD2. Germline V gives CDR1 LNHDA, CDR2 SQIVND (reference sequence). There are 15 residues in the CDR3. J lost 4 bases, V lost 6 bases, and 7 bases had no gene match. In nucleotides, the CDR3 is TGTGCCAGTAGGGAGCGCGGGGGGGAATACAATGAGCAGTTCTTC. Translating it yields CASRERGGEYNEQFF.

This chain uses TRBV5-1 with TRBJ2-2, with 9 bases identical to TRBD1. CDR1 is SGHRS, CDR2 YFSETQ, per germline. V lost 5 bases and J lost 4; bases outside the gene matches: 6. CDR3 length equals 15 residues. CDR3 DNA: TGCGCCAGCAGTTTTACGACAGGGGGCACCGGGGAGCTGTTTTTT. It codes for CASSFTTGGTGELFF.

The chain is built from TRBV19 and TRBJ2-3; D remains ambiguous. The CDR3 has 10 amino acids. Germline CDR1 and CDR2: LNHDA and SQIVND (reference sequence). V dropped 7 bases and J dropped 4 bases, with 3 bases sitting between them. In nucleotides, the CDR3 is TGTGCCAGTAAAGCAGATACGCAGTATTTT. Translating gives CASKADTQYF. Full variable domain (rest looked up from reference TRBV19 and TRBJ2-3): DGGITQSPKYLFRKEGQNVTLSCEQNLNHDAMYWYRQDPGQGLRLIYYSQIVNDFQKGDIAEGYSVSREKKESFPLTVTSAQKNPTAFYLCASKADTQYFGPGTRLTVL.

The chain is built from TRBV5-1 and TRBJ1-3; the D is unclear. CDR3 length equals 17 residues. Germline CDR1 reads SGHRS; CDR2 reads YFSETQ. Trimming cost V 0 bases and J 0 bases, with 13 bases left between them. The CDR3 nucleotides are TGCGCCAGCAGCTTGGGACGAAACCGAAACTCTGGAAACACCATATATTTT. Protein: CASSLGRNRNSGNTIYF. Combining the CDR3 with reference TRBV5-1 and TRBJ1-3 gives the whole variable domain KAGVTQTPRYLIKTRGQQVTLSCSPISGHRSVSWYQQTPGQGLQFLFEYFSETQRNKGNFPGRFSGRQFSNSRSEMNVSTLELGDSALYLCASSLGRNRNSGNTIYFGEGSWLTVV.

The genes are TRBV9 and TRBJ1-2, with D possibly being TRBD1 (6 bases). Germline V gene lookup returns CDR1 SGDLS and CDR2 YYNGEE. This CDR3 has 15 amino acids. V was trimmed by 4 bases and J by 2 bases, leaving 15 bases between them. The CDR3 region is CASSHFRDTNYGYTF. The CDR3 DNA is TGTGCCAGCAGCCACTTCCGGGACACGAACTATGGCTACACCTTC.

This chain links TRBV11-2 with TRBJ1-6; D may be TRBD1 (5 bases). Germline lookup yields CDR1 SGHAT and CDR2 FQNNGV. The CDR3 length is 17 residues. Trimming cost V 1 base and J 0 bases, with 10 bases left between them. CDR3 protein: CASSLVPDSSYNSPLHF. CDR3 DNA sequence: TGTGCCAGCAGCTTAGTCCCAGACAGCTCCTATAATTCACCCCTCCACTTT.